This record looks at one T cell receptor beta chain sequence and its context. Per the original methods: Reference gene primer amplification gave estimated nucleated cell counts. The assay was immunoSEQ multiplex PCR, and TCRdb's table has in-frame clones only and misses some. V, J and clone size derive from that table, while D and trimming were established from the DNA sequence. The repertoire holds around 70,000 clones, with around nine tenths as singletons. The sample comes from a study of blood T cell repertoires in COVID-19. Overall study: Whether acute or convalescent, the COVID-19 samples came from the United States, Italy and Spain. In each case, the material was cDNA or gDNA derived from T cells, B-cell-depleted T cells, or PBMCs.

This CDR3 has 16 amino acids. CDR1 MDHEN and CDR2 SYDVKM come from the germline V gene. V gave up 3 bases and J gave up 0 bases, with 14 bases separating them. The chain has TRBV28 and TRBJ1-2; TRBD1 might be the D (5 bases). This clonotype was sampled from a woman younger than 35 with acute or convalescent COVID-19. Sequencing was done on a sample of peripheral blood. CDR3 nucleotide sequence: TGTGCCAGCAGTTTCGCAGACAGTGGGGCTAACTATGGCTACACCTTC. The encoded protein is CASSFADSGANYGYTF.